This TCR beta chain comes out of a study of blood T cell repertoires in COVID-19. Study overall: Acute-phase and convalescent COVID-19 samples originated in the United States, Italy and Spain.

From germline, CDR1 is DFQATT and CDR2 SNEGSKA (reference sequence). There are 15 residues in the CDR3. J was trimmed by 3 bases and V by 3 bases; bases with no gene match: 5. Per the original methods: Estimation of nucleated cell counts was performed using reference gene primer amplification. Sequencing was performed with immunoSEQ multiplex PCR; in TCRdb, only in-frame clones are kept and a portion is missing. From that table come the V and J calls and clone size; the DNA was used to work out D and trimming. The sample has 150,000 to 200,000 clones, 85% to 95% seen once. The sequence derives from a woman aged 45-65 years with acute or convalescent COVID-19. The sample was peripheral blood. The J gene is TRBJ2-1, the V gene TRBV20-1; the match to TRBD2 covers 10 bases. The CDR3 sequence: CSASNLAGVYNEQFF. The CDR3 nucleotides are TGCAGTGCTAGTAATCTAGCGGGAGTCTACAATGAGCAGTTCTTC.